Sequencing of this T cell receptor (beta chain) was carried out in a study of blood T cell repertoires in COVID-19. Only in-frame clones appear in the TCRdb table, and some are missing; sequencing was by immunoSEQ multiplex PCR. The sample includes about 320,000 clones, more than 85% seen only once; the top ten take around 3.9%. There are 17 residues in the CDR3. Trimming took off 5 bases at V and 2 bases at J, with 21 bases between the two ends. Per the germline V gene, CDR1 is SGHNT and CDR2 is YYREEE (reference sequence). The sequenced sample was PBMCs or T cells enriched from blood (not recorded which). The sequence derives from a young woman who had been exposed to COVID-19. This sequence joins TRBV5-4 and TRBJ2-3; D may be TRBD1 (6 bases). CDR3 residues: CASRASGTLHHTDTQYF. The CDR3 DNA reads as TGTGCCAGCAGGGCTTCCGGGACACTTCACCACACAGATACGCAGTATTTT.